Shown below are 21 T cell receptor beta chains from a single sample sequenced in a study of blood T cell repertoires in COVID-19 (dated by TCRdb to between 2020 and 2021). To prepare the library, the immunoSEQ multiplex PCR assay was applied. Here the immuneACCESS table is served through TCRdb, limited to in-frame sequences with V and J called. Missing clones are a known gap in these copies; in checked studies unresolved V genes cover under half, and the rest lacks a known reason. A total of 110,000 to 150,000 clones appear in this sample, more than 75% of them only once. Roughly 5% of the sample rests with the top ten. What was sequenced was peripheral blood. Receptor source: a human donor in a cohort sampled during active COVID-19.

V usage is TRBV28 and J usage is TRBJ2-7, with 11 nucleotides matching TRBD2. J was trimmed by 4 bases and V by 3 bases; bases with no gene match: 8. The germline V gene has CDR1 MDHEN and CDR2 SYDVKM. This CDR3 contains 16 residues. The CDR3 loop is CASSFPTTSGGYEQYF. The CDR3 nucleotides read TGTGCCAGCAGTTTCCCGACCACTAGCGGGGGTTACGAGCAGTACTTC.

The V call is TRBV10-3, the J call TRBJ2-3; 8 bases align to TRBD2. The CDR3 contains 15 residues. With V trimmed by 6 bases and J by 2 bases, 7 bases remained unmatched. CDR1 and CDR2 (germline): ENHRY, SYGVKD. The CDR3 loop reads CAIRGPAGDTDTQYF. The DNA of the CDR3 is TGTGCCATCAGGGGGCCAGCGGGAGACACAGATACGCAGTATTTT.

Here the CDR3 DNA reads TGTGCCAGACAGGGGGGCTATGGCTACACCTTC. Protein: CARQGGYGYTF. The chain has TRBV2 and TRBJ1-2, with 8 bases fitting TRBD1. The CDR3 contains 11 residues. Germline lookup yields CDR1 SNHLY and CDR2 FYNNEI. Trimming cost V 9 bases and J 4 bases; bases outside gene matches: 1.

The chain recombines TRBV13 with TRBJ2-5; 8 bases agree with TRBD2. The CDR3 runs 16 residues. CDR1 is PRHDT, CDR2 FYEKMQ, per germline (reference sequence). The V and J ends lost 5 bases and 0 bases, in that order; junction bases with no gene match: 8. CDR3 nucleotide sequence: TGTGCCAGCAGCCCCAAAAGGGGACTAGACCAAGAGACCCAGTACTTC. Encoded protein: CASSPKRGLDQETQYF.

V gene TRBV2 combines with J gene TRBJ1-3, with D uncertain. Looked up from germline, CDR1 is SNHLY and CDR2 is FYNNEI. V lost 6 bases and J lost 3, with 6 bases in between. The CDR3 is 12 residues long. The DNA of the CDR3 is TGTGCCAGCAGACCTATTGGAAACACCATATATTTT. This translates into CASRPIGNTIYF.

This sequence joins TRBV19 and TRBJ2-7, with TRBD1 matching 7 bases. In germline, CDR1 is LNHDA, CDR2 SQIVND (reference sequence). The V gene end was trimmed by 3 bases and the J gene end by 1 base; junction bases not matched to a gene: 9. The CDR3 loop spans 16 amino acids. The CDR3 is CASSIHPRQGSYEQYF. The DNA for the CDR3 is TGTGCCAGTAGTATTCATCCTCGACAGGGATCCTACGAGCAGTACTTC.

This chain uses TRBV2 with TRBJ2-3, with D possibly being TRBD2 (6 bases). Trimming shortened V by 7 bases and J by 4 bases, and 15 bases separated the two germline ends. The CDR3 sequence is 14 residues long. Per the germline V gene, CDR1 is SNHLY and CDR2 is FYNNEI. The CDR3 is CASNRDSRADTQYF. Here the CDR3 DNA reads TGTGCCAGCAATCGGGACTCTAGGGCAGATACGCAGTATTTT. The whole variable domain, filled in from reference TRBV2 and TRBJ2-3, reads EPEVTQTPSHQVTQMGQEVILRCVPISNHLYFYWYRQILGQKVEFLVSFYNNEISEKSEIFDDQFSVERPDGSNFTLKIRSTKLEDSAMYFCASNRDSRADTQYFGPGTRLTVL.

There are a few counts of this clone. The chain is built from TRBV28 and TRBJ1-6; D is unclear. The CDR3 spans 12 residues. The germline V gene has CDR1 MDHEN and CDR2 SYDVKM. Trimming left V 2 bases short and J 7 bases short, with 3 bases between. The CDR3 protein is CASSLSNSPLHF. In nucleotides, the CDR3 is TGTGCCAGCAGTTTAAGCAATTCACCCCTCCACTTT.

This clone was counted ten times or more. In the same sample, other DNA sequences code for this CDR3. V usage is TRBV18 and J usage is TRBJ1-6; no definite D call. In germline, CDR1 is KGHSH, CDR2 LQKENI. The CDR3 is 15 residues long. The V end lost 2 bases, the J end lost 0 bases, and 5 bases lay between the germline ends. CDR3 sequence (DNA): TGTGCCAGCTCACCAAGGAGCTCCTATAATTCACCCCTCCACTTT. Protein product: CASSPRSSYNSPLHF.

The V and J genes are TRBV7-9 and TRBJ2-2; 8 positions agree with TRBD2. The J segment lost 0 bases and the V segment lost 5 bases, leaving 2 bases of the junction unmatched. The germline gives CDR1 SEHNR, CDR2 FQNEAQ (reference sequence). This CDR3 spans 15 amino acids. The CDR3 nucleotides read TGTGCCAGCAGCCCGGGACTAGCGAACACCGGGGAGCTGTTTTTT. It specifies CASSPGLANTGELFF.

This chain links TRBV7-3 with TRBJ2-7; unclear D gene. The CDR3 extends over 13 amino acids. From germline, CDR1 is SGHTA and CDR2 FQGTGA. V was pared by 0 bases and J by 5 bases, with 8 bases between. This CDR3 reads CASSLTLRDEQYF. In DNA form, the CDR3 reads TGTGCCAGCAGCTTAACGCTCCGGGACGAGCAGTACTTC.

The CDR3 spells CASSSRTGNTGELFF. The DNA for the CDR3 is TGTGCCAGTAGTAGCCGGACAGGGAACACCGGGGAGCTGTTTTTT. The chain is built from TRBV19 and TRBJ2-2; 7 positions agree with TRBD1. CDR1 is LNHDA and CDR2 is SQIVND in the germline V gene (reference sequence). The CDR3 consists of 15 residues. V gave up 4 bases and J gave up 1 base; unmatched junction bases: 3.

This rearrangement joins TRBV28 to TRBJ1-5; maybe TRBD1 (6 bases). The CDR3 extends over 14 amino acids. V was pared by 9 bases and J by 5 bases, with 17 bases between. Germline-derived CDR1 and CDR2 are MDHEN and SYDVKM. The chain's CDR3 is CASSGAGQHQPQHF. Written as DNA, the CDR3 is TGTGCCAGTTCAGGGGCAGGTCAGCATCAGCCCCAGCATTTT.

The chain uses TRBV12-5 and TRBJ1-2; no firm D call. The germline V gene has CDR1 LGHNT and CDR2 FRNRAP. The ends were cut back, 3 bases at V and 4 bases at J, with 12 bases in the middle. The CDR3 runs 14 residues. This CDR3 is CASGFRVPSYGYTF. CDR3 coding DNA: TGTGCTAGTGGTTTCCGGGTCCCATCCTATGGCTACACCTTC.

In regard to this clone: Other DNA sequences within the sample encode an identical CDR3. The chain joins TRBV12-3 or TRBV12-4 to TRBJ2-5; no reliable D call. The CDR3 totals 11 residues. V gave up 6 bases and J gave up 5 bases, with 7 bases separating them. The CDR3 is CASSLRETQYF. The CDR3 DNA reads TGTGCCAGCAGCCTGCGGGAGACCCAGTACTTC.

The chain is built from TRBV28 and TRBJ1-6; D unresolved. Per germline, CDR1 MDHEN and CDR2 SYDVKM. Trimming left V 6 bases short and J 10 bases short, with 19 bases between. This CDR3 region has 15 residues. CDR3 in amino acids: CASSPGASARSPLHF. The CDR3, as DNA: TGTGCCAGCAGCCCCGGTGCGTCTGCACGGTCACCCCTCCACTTT.

The chain recombines TRBV7-8 with TRBJ2-1, with TRBD2 identical over 11 bases. Germline trimming cut 5 bases from V and 4 bases from J; bases unmatched to any gene: 10. From germline, CDR1 is SGHVS and CDR2 FQNEAQ. The CDR3 is 17 residues long. In DNA form, the CDR3 reads TGTGCCAGCAGCCGCCGGGGACTAGCGGTTTTATACAATGAGCAGTTCTTC. It translates to CASSRRGLAVLYNEQFF.

The V gene is TRBV19, the J gene TRBJ1-4, with 8 bases lining up with TRBD1. CDR3 length equals 14 residues. V shed 7 bases and J 6 bases; nucleotides not matched to a gene: 7. CDR1 is LNHDA and CDR2 is SQIVND in the germline V gene (reference sequence). The CDR3 region has the DNA TGTGCCAGTACCGAGACAGGGGAGGATGAAAAACTGTTTTTT. Encoded protein: CASTETGEDEKLFF.

Only one count was recorded for this clone. The chain links TRBV9 to TRBJ1-2; the D gene is possibly TRBD1 (6 bases). CDR3 length: 18 amino acids. The V end was cut by 3 bases, the J end by 3 bases, with 24 bases between. The germline V gene has CDR1 SGDLS and CDR2 YYNGEE. The CDR3 spells CASSDTLRGGLSDYGYTF. The CDR3 DNA is TGTGCCAGCAGCGACACCCTCCGCGGGGGGCTCTCGGACTATGGCTACACCTTC.

The rearrangement joins TRBV2 to TRBJ2-7; 10 bases match TRBD1. CDR1 SNHLY and CDR2 FYNNEI come from the germline V gene. This CDR3 has 14 amino acids. The V and J ends lost 4 bases and 2 bases, in that order; junction bases with no gene match: 2. CDR3 DNA sequence: TGTGCCAGCAGTGGGACAGGGGGGACCTACGAGCAGTACTTC. This encodes CASSGTGGTYEQYF.

The CDR3 nucleotides are TGTGCCAGCAGCCGGAGCGGGGCTTCCTACAATGAGCAGTTCTTC. Its protein product is CASSRSGASYNEQFF. The chain is built from TRBV7-8 and TRBJ2-1, with 7 bases fitting TRBD2. This CDR3 has 15 amino acids. V trimming: 5 bases; J trimming: 1 base; junction bases outside the gene matches: 5. Per the germline V gene, CDR1 is SGHVS and CDR2 is FQNEAQ.